The clone carrying this T cell receptor beta chain was recorded only once. Its antigen remains unknown. The data derive from a study of immune evolution from preneoplasia to lung adenocarcinoma. General observations from the study: Top clone frequencies peaked in normal lung, apparently declining through invasive adenocarcinoma.

Nucleic acids came from premalignant or tumor cells enriched by macro-dissection. Using immunoSEQ multiplex PCR, the repertoire was profiled, and TCRdb retains in-frame clones only, with some absent. The table records 3,700 or so clones, approximately 83% of them present only once. Germline V CDR1 and CDR2: SGHTA, FQGTGA. V shed 5 bases and J shed 8 bases, with 18 bases lying between them. CDR3 length: 15 residues. The TCR originated in a person in their 60s with lung adenocarcinoma. The source material was FFPE minimally invasive lung adenocarcinoma tissue. J is TRBJ2-2 and V is TRBV7-3, with a weak D call TRBD2 (5 bases). In nucleotides, the CDR3 is TGTGCCAGCAGCGCAATTACTAGGGCGAGGGGGGAGCTGTTTTTT. Amino acid sequence: CASSAITRARGELFF.